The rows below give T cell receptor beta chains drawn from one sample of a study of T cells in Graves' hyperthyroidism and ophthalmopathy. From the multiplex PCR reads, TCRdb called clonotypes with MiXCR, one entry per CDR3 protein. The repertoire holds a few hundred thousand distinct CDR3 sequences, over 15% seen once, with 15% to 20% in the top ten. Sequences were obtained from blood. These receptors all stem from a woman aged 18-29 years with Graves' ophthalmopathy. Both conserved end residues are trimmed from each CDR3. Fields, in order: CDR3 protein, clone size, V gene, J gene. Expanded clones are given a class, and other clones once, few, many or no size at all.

CDR3aa: SARGQGVDEQY
abundance: .
v_gene: TRBV20-1
j_gene: TRBJ2-7

CDR3aa: ASSSQGSRRNYGYT
abundance: .
v_gene: TRBV6-5
j_gene: TRBJ1-2

CDR3aa: ASSTFPGQKQF
abundance: once
v_gene: TRBV19
j_gene: TRBJ2-1

CDR3aa: TSSLAPPSPLH
abundance: .
v_gene: TRBV7-2
j_gene: TRBJ1-6

CDR3aa: ASRVARDFNSPLH
abundance: few
v_gene: TRBV27
j_gene: TRBJ1-6

CDR3aa: SADRDRNTEAF
abundance: .
v_gene: TRBV20-1
j_gene: TRBJ1-1

CDR3aa: ASSSTQNTEAF
abundance: many
v_gene: TRBV6-1
j_gene: TRBJ1-1

CDR3aa: ATIRGVATVKTYEQY
abundance: .
v_gene: TRBV15
j_gene: TRBJ2-7

CDR3aa: ATGTSGAKNIQY
abundance: many
v_gene: TRBV2
j_gene: TRBJ2-4

CDR3aa: AWSFPRLAGGPGELF
abundance: many
v_gene: TRBV30
j_gene: TRBJ2-2

CDR3aa: ASSLTSSGSEQY
abundance: few
v_gene: TRBV12-3/TRBV12-4
j_gene: TRBJ2-7

CDR3aa: ASRERLGVGDTQY
abundance: once
v_gene: TRBV2
j_gene: TRBJ2-3

CDR3aa: ASSVSGDAYNEQF
abundance: .
v_gene: TRBV9
j_gene: TRBJ2-1

CDR3aa: SASFRYPPANYGYT
abundance: .
v_gene: TRBV20-1
j_gene: TRBJ1-2

CDR3aa: ASSLGNSDTQY
abundance: many
v_gene: TRBV12-3/TRBV12-4
j_gene: TRBJ2-3

CDR3aa: ASSPNDRGLTGELF
abundance: many
v_gene: TRBV12-3/TRBV12-4
j_gene: TRBJ2-2

CDR3aa: ASSSGTGILEQY
abundance: many
v_gene: TRBV5-1
j_gene: TRBJ2-7

CDR3aa: ASSLGGGHTEAF
abundance: many
v_gene: TRBV28
j_gene: TRBJ1-1

CDR3aa: ASSDSGPEAYEQY
abundance: few
v_gene: TRBV6-4
j_gene: TRBJ2-7

CDR3aa: AIRTTNRGLDEAF
abundance: few
v_gene: TRBV10-3
j_gene: TRBJ1-1

CDR3aa: ASSQKGQDYEQY
abundance: few
v_gene: TRBV4-1
j_gene: TRBJ2-7

CDR3aa: ASSPSPHGRSSYNEQF
abundance: few
v_gene: TRBV6-1
j_gene: TRBJ2-1

CDR3aa: ASSLVGQGGSWDTEAF
abundance: many
v_gene: TRBV5-1
j_gene: TRBJ1-1

CDR3aa: ASSPGTGTEAF
abundance: many
v_gene: TRBV6-1
j_gene: TRBJ1-1

CDR3aa: ASSPPANQPQH
abundance: .
v_gene: TRBV28
j_gene: TRBJ1-5

CDR3aa: ASSLGLGQPQH
abundance: many
v_gene: TRBV5-1
j_gene: TRBJ1-5

CDR3aa: ASSAGQGAAEAF
abundance: .
v_gene: TRBV9
j_gene: TRBJ1-1

CDR3aa: ASRYSPAGLADTQY
abundance: many
v_gene: TRBV6-1
j_gene: TRBJ2-3

CDR3aa: SARVVAGGEQY
abundance: many
v_gene: TRBV20-1
j_gene: TRBJ2-7

CDR3aa: ASSQVMGNQPQH
abundance: many
v_gene: TRBV3-1
j_gene: TRBJ1-5

CDR3aa: ASSLAPSNDEQY
abundance: many
v_gene: TRBV11-1
j_gene: TRBJ2-7

CDR3aa: ASSPNPGEQY
abundance: many
v_gene: TRBV28
j_gene: TRBJ2-7

CDR3aa: ASSLGRLASIAGELF
abundance: many
v_gene: TRBV7-2
j_gene: TRBJ2-2

CDR3aa: ASSLVGEAVTDTQY
abundance: .
v_gene: TRBV5-1
j_gene: TRBJ2-3

CDR3aa: SASPDVYNEQF
abundance: .
v_gene: TRBV20-1
j_gene: TRBJ2-1

CDR3aa: ASSEANPMSTQY
abundance: many
v_gene: TRBV6-1
j_gene: TRBJ2-5

CDR3aa: ASSWRDSNQPQH
abundance: many
v_gene: TRBV28
j_gene: TRBJ1-5

CDR3aa: SASSTDLYEQY
abundance: few
v_gene: TRBV20-1
j_gene: TRBJ2-7

CDR3aa: ASSLWTSGASYEQY
abundance: many
v_gene: TRBV28
j_gene: TRBJ2-7

CDR3aa: ASSPTSGRSYNEQF
abundance: .
v_gene: TRBV5-1
j_gene: TRBJ2-1

CDR3aa: ASSPPSGELF
abundance: .
v_gene: TRBV4-1
j_gene: TRBJ2-2

CDR3aa: AWSRGEQY
abundance: many
v_gene: TRBV30
j_gene: TRBJ2-7

CDR3aa: ASSLDGEQY
abundance: many
v_gene: TRBV3-1
j_gene: TRBJ2-7